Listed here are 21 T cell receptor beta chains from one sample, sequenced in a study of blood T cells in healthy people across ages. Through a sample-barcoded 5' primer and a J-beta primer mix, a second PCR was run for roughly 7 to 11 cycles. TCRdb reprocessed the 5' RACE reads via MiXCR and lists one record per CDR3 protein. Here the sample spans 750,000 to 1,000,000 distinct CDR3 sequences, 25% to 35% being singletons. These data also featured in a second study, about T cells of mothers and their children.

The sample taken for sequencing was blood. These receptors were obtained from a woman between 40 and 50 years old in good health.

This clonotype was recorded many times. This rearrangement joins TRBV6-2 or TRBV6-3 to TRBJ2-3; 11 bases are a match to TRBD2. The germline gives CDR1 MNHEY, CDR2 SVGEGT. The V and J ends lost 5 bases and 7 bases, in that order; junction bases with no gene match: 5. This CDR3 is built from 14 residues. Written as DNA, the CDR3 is TGTGCCAGCAGTCCCACTAGCGGGGGAAATACGCAGTATTTT. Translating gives CASSPTSGGNTQYF.

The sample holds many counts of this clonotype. The CDR3, as DNA: TGTGCCATCAGACCGACAGGGGCGAACACTGAAGCTTTCTTT. Protein sequence: CAIRPTGANTEAFF. The rearrangement links TRBV10-3 to TRBJ1-1; 8 positions match TRBD1. Germline V CDR1 and CDR2: ENHRY, SYGVKD. J was trimmed by 1 base and V by 6 bases; bases with no gene match: 4. The CDR3 has 14 residues.

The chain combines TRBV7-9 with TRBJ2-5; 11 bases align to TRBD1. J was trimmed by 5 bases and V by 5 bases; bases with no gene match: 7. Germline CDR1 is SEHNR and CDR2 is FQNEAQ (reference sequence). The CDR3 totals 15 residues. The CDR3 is CASSTGTGGSETQYF. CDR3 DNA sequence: TGTGCCAGCAGCACCGGGACAGGGGGGAGCGAGACCCAGTACTTC.

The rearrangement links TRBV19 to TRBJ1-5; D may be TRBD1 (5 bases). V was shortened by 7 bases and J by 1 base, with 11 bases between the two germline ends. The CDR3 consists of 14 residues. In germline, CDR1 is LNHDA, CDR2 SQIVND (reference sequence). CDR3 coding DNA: TGTGCCAGTACCGGGAGGGGAAGCAATCAGCCCCAGCATTTT. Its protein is CASTGRGSNQPQHF.

The DNA for the CDR3 is TGTGCCAGCAGCTTATCCCTCAGGCTGACTAGAGATAGCGGGTACGAGCAGTACTTC. Protein product: CASSLSLRLTRDSGYEQYF. The chain couples TRBV7-2 to TRBJ2-7; 7 bases fit TRBD2. V lost 2 bases, J lost 4 bases, and 20 bases stayed unmatched. The length of the CDR3 is 19 residues. Germline assignment: CDR1 SGHTA and CDR2 FQGNSA.

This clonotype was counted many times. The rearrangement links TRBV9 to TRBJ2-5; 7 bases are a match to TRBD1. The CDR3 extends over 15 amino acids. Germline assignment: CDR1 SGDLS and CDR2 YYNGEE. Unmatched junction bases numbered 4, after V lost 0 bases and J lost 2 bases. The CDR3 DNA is TGTGCCAGCAGCGTAGCGCCAGGGGGACAAGAGACCCAGTACTTC. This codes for CASSVAPGGQETQYF.

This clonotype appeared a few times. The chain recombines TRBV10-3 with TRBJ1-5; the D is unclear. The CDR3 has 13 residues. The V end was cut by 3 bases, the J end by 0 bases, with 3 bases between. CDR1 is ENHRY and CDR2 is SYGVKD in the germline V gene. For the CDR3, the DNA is TGTGCCATCAGTGACGGTAGCAATCAGCCCCAGCATTTT. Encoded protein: CAISDGSNQPQHF.

The CDR3 loop reads CASSQVGGRVTGELFF. The CDR3 nucleotides read TGTGCCAGCAGCCAAGTTGGGGGGCGCGTCACCGGGGAGCTGTTTTTT. The rearrangement links TRBV4-2 to TRBJ2-2; either TRBD1 or TRBD2 may supply D (6 bases each). V shed 1 base and J shed 4 bases, with 13 bases lying between them. The CDR3 contains 16 residues. Germline CDR1 and CDR2: LGHNA and YNFKEQ.

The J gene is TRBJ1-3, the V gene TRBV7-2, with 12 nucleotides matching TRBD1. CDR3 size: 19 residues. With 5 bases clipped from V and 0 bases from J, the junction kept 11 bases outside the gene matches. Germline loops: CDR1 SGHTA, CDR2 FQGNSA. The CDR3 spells CASSRGTGGFSRSGNTIYF. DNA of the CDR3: TGTGCCAGCAGCCGGGGGACAGGGGGCTTCAGCCGCTCTGGAAACACCATATATTTT.

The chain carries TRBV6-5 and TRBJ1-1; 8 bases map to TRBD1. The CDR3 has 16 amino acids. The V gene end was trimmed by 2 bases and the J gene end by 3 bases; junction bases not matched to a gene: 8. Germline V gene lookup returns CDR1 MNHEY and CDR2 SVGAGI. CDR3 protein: CASSYPPTGDYTEAFF. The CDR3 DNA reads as TGTGCCAGCAGTTACCCCCCGACAGGGGATTACACTGAAGCTTTCTTT.

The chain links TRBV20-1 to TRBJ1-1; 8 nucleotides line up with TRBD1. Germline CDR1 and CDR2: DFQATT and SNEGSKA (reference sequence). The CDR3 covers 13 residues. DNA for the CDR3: TGCTCCAGGGGGCCCCTAGGGAACACTGAAGCTTTCTTT. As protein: CSRGPLGNTEAFF.

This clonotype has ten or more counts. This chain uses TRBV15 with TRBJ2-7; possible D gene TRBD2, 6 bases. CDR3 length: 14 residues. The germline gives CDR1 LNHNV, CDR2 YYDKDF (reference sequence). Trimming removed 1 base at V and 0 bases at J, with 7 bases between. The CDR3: CATSRGGDSYEQYF. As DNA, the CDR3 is TGTGCCACCAGCAGAGGGGGGGACTCCTACGAGCAGTACTTC.

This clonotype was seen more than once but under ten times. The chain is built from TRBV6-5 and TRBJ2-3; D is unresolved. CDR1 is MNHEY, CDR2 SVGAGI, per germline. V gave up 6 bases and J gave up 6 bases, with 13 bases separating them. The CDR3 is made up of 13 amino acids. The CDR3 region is CASSKTLLDTQYF. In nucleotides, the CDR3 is TGTGCCAGCAGCAAAACCTTGCTGGATACGCAGTATTTT.

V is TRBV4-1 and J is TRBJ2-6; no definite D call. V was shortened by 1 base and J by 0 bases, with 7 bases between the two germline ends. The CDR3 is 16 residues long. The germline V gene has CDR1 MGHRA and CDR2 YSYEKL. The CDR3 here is CASSQVHFSGANVLTF. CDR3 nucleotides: TGCGCCAGCAGCCAAGTTCACTTCTCTGGGGCCAACGTCCTGACTTTC.

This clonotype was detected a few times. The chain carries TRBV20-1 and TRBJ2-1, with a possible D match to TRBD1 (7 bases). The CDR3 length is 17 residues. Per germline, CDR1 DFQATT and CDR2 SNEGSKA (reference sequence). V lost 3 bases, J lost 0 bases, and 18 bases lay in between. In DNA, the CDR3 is TGCAGTGCTAGGGAAAAGGGGGGACAGTTCTCCTACAATGAGCAGTTCTTC. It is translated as CSAREKGGQFSYNEQFF.

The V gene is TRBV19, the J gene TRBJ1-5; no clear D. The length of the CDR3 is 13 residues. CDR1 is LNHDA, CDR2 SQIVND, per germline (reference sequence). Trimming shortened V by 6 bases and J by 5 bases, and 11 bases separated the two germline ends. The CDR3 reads CASSTATYQPQHF. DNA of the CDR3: TGTGCCAGTAGCACCGCCACTTATCAGCCCCAGCATTTT.

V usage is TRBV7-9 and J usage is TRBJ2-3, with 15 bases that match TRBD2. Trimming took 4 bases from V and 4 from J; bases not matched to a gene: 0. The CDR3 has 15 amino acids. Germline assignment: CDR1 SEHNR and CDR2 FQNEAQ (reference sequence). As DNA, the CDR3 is TGTGCCAGCAGCTGGACTAGCGGGAGGGCAGATACGCAGTATTTT. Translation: CASSWTSGRADTQYF.

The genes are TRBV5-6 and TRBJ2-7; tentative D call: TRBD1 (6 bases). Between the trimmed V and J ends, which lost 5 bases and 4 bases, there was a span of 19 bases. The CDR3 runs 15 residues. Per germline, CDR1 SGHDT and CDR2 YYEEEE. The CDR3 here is CASSPLRNRAYEQYF. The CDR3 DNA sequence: TGTGCCAGCAGTCCTCTCCGGAACAGGGCATACGAGCAGTACTTC.

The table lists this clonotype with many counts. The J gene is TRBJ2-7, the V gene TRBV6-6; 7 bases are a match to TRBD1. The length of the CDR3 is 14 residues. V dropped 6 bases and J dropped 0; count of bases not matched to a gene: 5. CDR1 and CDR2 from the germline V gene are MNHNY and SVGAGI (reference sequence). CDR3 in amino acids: CASRQGQNSYEQYF. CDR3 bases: TGTGCCAGCAGACAGGGACAGAACTCCTACGAGCAGTACTTC.

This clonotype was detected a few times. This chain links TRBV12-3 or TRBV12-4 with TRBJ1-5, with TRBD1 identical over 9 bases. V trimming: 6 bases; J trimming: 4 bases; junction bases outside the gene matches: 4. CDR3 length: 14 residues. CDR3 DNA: TGTGCCAGCAGGGGACAGGGAGAGAATCAGCCCCAGCATTTT. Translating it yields CASRGQGENQPQHF.

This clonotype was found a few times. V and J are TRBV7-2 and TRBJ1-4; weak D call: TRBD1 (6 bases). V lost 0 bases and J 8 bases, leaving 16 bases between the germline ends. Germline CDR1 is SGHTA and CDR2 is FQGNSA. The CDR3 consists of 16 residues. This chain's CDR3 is CASSLAQQGKREKLFF. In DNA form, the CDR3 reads TGTGCCAGCAGCTTAGCTCAGCAGGGGAAGAGAGAAAAACTGTTTTTT.